A single T cell receptor beta chain is shown here with its context. What it binds is unknown. This record belongs to a study of OX40 agonist ivuxolimab in advanced cancers. Looking at the study overall: The drug used for patients, ivuxolimab, was an agonistic anti-OX40 (CD134) antibody. Patients were roughly 83% male with ages roughly 20 to 90, mean approximately 58.

CDR1 and CDR2 (germline): LGHNA, YSLEER. Trimming left V 1 base short and J 0 bases short, with 11 bases between. The CDR3 extends over 16 amino acids. Method: immunoSEQ multiplex PCR; TCRdb's copy keeps in-frame clones and lacks some. The sample has approximately 64,000 clones, approximately 90% seen once. Drawing of blood for sampling happened at baseline, at cycle 4 day 1, and at cycle 7 day 1. Study-wide results and caveats: Antigen specificity was not determined for the expanded peripheral T cells.

This TCR was sampled from an adult with an advanced solid tumor such as melanoma, head and neck, liver or kidney cancer. The genes are TRBV4-3 and TRBJ2-3; D call uncertain. This sample comprised CD4+ or CD8+ T cells sorted from blood, obtained in a trial of the OX40 agonist ivuxolimab. The CDR3 reads CASSQGVYTSTDTQYF. The CDR3 DNA is TGCGCCAGCAGCCAAGGAGTGTATACTAGCACAGATACGCAGTATTTT.